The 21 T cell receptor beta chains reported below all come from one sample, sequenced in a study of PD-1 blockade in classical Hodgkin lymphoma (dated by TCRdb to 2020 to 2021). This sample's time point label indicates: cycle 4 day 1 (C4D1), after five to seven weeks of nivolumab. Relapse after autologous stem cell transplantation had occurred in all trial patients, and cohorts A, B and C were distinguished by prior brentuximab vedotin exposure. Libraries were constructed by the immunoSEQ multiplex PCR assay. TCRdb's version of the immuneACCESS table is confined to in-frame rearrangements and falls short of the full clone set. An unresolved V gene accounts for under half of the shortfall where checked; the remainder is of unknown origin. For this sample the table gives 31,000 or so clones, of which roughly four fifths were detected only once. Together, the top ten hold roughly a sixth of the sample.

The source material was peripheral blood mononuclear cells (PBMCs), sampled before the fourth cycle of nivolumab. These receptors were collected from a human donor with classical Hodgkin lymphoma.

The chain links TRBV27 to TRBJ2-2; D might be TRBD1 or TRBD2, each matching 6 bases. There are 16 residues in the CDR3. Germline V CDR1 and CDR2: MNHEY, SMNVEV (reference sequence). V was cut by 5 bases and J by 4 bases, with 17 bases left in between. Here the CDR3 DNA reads TGTGCCAGCAGTCCGAATAGGGGGGCCGTCACCGGGGAGCTGTTTTTT. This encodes CASSPNRGAVTGELFF.

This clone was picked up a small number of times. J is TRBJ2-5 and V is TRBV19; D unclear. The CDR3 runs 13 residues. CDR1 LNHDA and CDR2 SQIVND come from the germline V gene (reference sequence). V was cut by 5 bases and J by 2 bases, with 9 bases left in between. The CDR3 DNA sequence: TGTGCCAGTAGTCCCCCCGGGCAAGAGACCCAGTACTTC. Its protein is CASSPPGQETQYF.

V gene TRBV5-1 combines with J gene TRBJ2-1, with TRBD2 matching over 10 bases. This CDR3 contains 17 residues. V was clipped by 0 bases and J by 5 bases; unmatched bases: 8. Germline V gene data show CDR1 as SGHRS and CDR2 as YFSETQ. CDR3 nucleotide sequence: TGCGCCAGCAGCTTGGCTTTTAGGACTAGCGGTAACAATGAGCAGTTCTTC. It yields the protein CASSLAFRTSGNNEQFF.

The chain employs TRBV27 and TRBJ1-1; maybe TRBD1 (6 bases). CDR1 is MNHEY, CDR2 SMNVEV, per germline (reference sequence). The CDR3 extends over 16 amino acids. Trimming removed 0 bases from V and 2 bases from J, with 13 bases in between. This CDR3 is CASSLSPQGFNTEAFF. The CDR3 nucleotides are TGTGCCAGCAGTTTATCCCCGCAGGGGTTTAACACTGAAGCTTTCTTT.

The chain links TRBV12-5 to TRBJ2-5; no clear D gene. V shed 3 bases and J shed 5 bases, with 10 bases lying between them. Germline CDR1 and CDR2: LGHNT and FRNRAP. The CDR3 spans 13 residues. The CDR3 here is CASGLGLTETQYF. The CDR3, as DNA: TGTGCTAGTGGTTTAGGGCTCACGGAGACCCAGTACTTC.

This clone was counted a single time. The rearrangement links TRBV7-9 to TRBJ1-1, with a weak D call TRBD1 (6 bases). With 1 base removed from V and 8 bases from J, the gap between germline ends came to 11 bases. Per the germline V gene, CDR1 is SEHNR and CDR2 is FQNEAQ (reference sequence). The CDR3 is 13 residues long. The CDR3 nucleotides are TGTGCCAGCAGCTTAGTAACAGGGCGGGAAGCTTTCTTT. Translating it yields CASSLVTGREAFF.

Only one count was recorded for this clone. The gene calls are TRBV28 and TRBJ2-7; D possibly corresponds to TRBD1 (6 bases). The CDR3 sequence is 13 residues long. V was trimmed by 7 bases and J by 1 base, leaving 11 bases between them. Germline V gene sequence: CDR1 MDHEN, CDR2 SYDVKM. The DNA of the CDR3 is TGTGCCAGCAACCCCGACAGGTCCTACGAGCAGTACTTC. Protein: CASNPDRSYEQYF.

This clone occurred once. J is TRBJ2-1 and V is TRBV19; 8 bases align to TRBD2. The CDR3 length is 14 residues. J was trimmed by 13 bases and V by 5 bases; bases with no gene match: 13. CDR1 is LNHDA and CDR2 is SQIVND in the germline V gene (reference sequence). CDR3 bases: TGTGCCAGTAGTCTCGCCGGGACTAGGCCCTCCCAGTTCTTC. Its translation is CASSLAGTRPSQFF.

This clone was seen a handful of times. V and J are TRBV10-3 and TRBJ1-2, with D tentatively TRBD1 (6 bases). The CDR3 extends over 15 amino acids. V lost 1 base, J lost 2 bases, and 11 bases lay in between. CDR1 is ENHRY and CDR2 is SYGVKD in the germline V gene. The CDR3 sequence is CAISEWGHTNYGYTF. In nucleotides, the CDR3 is TGTGCCATCAGTGAGTGGGGACATACAAACTATGGCTACACCTTC.

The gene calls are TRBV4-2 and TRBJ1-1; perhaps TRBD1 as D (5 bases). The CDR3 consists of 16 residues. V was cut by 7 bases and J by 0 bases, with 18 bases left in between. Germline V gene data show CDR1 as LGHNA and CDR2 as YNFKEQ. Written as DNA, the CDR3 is TGTGCCAGCACATCGGGACGGGGAAATATGAACACTGAAGCTTTCTTT. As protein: CASTSGRGNMNTEAFF.

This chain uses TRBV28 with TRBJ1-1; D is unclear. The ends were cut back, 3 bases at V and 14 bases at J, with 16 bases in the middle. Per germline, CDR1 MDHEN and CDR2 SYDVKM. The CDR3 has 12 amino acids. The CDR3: CASSLVVGSIFF. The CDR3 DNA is TGTGCCAGCAGTTTGGTGGTCGGTAGTATATTCTTT.

The CDR3 coding sequence is TGTGCCAGCAGTGAAGAGGGCGGGACAACTGGGACTGAAGCTTTCTTT. Amino acid sequence: CASSEEGGTTGTEAFF. The chain couples TRBV2 to TRBJ1-1; possible D gene TRBD1, 6 bases. Between the trimmed V and J ends, which lost 1 base and 5 bases, there was a span of 17 bases. This CDR3 has 16 amino acids. From germline, CDR1 is SNHLY and CDR2 FYNNEI.

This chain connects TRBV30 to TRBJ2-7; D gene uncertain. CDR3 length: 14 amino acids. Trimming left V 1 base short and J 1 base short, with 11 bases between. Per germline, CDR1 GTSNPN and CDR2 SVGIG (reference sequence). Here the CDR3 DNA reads TGTGCCTGGAGTGAGGCCGGCGGATCCTACGAGCAGTACTTC. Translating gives CAWSEAGGSYEQYF.

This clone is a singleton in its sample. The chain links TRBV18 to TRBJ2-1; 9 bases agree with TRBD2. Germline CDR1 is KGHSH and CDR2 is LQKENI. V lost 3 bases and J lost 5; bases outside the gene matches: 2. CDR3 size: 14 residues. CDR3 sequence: CASSPGLANNEQFF. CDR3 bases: TGTGCCAGCTCACCGGGACTAGCAAACAATGAGCAGTTCTTC. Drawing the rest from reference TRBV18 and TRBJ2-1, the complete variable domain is NAGVMQNPRHLVRRRGQEARLRCSPMKGHSHVYWYRQLPEEGLKFMVYLQKENIIDESGMPKERFSAEFPKEGPSILRIQQVVRGDSAAYFCASSPGLANNEQFFGPGTRLTVL.

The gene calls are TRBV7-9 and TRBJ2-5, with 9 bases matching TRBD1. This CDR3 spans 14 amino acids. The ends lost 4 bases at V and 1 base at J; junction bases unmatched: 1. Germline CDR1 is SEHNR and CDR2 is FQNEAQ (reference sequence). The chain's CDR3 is CASSWGQGQETQYF. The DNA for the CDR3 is TGTGCCAGCAGCTGGGGACAGGGCCAAGAGACCCAGTACTTC.

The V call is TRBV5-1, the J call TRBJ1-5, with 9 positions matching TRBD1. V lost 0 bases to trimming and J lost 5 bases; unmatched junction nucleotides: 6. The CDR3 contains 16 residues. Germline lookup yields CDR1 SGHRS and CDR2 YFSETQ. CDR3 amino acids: CASSLAPGQGHQPQHF. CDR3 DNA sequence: TGCGCCAGCAGCTTGGCCCCGGGACAGGGCCATCAGCCCCAGCATTTT.

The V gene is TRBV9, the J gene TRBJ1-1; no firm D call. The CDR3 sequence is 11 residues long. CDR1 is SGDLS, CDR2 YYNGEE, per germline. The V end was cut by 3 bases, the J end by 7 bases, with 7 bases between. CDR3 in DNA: TGTGCCAGCAGCGCCGAGGTTGAAGCTTTCTTT. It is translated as CASSAEVEAFF. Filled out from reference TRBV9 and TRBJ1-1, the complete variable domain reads DSGVTQTPKHLITATGQRVTLRCSPRSGDLSVYWYQQSLDQGLQFLIQYYNGEERAKGNILERFSAQQFPDLHSELNLSSLELGDSALYFCASSAEVEAFFGQGTRLTVV.

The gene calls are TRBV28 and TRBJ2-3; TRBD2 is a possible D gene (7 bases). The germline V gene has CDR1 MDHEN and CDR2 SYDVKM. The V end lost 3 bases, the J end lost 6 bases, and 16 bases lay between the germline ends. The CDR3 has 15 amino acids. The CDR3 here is CASSFRGAGLDTQYF. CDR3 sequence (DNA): TGTGCCAGCAGTTTCCGGGGGGCCGGGCTGGATACGCAGTATTTT.

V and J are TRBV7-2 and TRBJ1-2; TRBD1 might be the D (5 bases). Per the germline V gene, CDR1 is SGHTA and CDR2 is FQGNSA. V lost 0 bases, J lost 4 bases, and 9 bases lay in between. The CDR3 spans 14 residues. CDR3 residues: CASSLAGTAYGYTF. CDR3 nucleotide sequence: TGTGCCAGCAGCTTAGCAGGGACCGCCTATGGCTACACCTTC. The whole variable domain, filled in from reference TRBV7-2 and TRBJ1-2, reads GAGVSQSPSNKVTEKGKDVELRCDPISGHTALYWYRQSLGQGLEFLIYFQGNSAPDKSGLPSDRFSAERTGGSVSTLTIQRTQQEDSAVYLCASSLAGTAYGYTFGSGTRLTVV.

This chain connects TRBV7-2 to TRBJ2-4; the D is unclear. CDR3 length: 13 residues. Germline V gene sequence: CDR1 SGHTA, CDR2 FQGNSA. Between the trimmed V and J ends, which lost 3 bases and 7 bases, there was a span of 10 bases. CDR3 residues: CASSFGYRNIQYF. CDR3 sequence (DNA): TGTGCCAGCAGCTTCGGATATAGGAACATTCAGTACTTC.

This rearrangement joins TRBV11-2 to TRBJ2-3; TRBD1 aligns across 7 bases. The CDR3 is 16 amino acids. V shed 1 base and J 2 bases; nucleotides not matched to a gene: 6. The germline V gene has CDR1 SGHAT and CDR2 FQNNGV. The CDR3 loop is CASSLGVTGYTDTQYF. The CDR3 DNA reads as TGTGCCAGCAGCTTAGGCGTGACAGGGTACACAGATACGCAGTATTTT.